This T cell receptor (beta chain) came from a study of T-cell memory formation after mild COVID-19. Study-wide context: Largely donor-specific TCR clusters were found. Study results and caveats: Whether second-wave clones peaking at day 37 were SARS-CoV-2 specific went unconfirmed.

Many counts were recorded for this clonotype. The target antigen is unknown. V was cut by 4 bases and J by 0 bases, with 12 bases left in between. Germline V gene sequence: CDR1 KGHDR, CDR2 SFDVKD. The CDR3 length is 16 residues. TCRdb re-derived calls from the 5' RACE reads in MiXCR, one entry per CDR3 protein. The sample carries 550,000 to 700,000 distinct CDR3 sequences, about 18% recorded once. This chain joins TRBV24-1 and TRBJ2-1; D is unclear. The TCR originated in an adult woman who had mild COVID-19 (a few samples of this study predate the infection). Cell type and time point are not known. Sequenced: PBMCs or a T cell subset sorted from them (not recorded which). Here the CDR3 DNA reads TGTGCCACCAGTGACCCAGCCCTCGGCTCCTACAATGAGCAGTTCTTC. Its translation: CATSDPALGSYNEQFF.